A single sample is the source of the 20 T cell receptor beta chains below, sequenced in a study of OX40 agonist ivuxolimab in advanced cancers. Clones were sequenced by immunoSEQ multiplex PCR, and TCRdb holds only the in-frame ones, with some missing. The sample contains approximately 47,000 clones, about 88% of which appear only once. The sample here was CD4+ or CD8+ T cells sorted from blood, taken in a trial of the OX40 agonist ivuxolimab. The origin of the receptors is an adult with an advanced solid tumor such as melanoma, head and neck, liver or kidney cancer.

The chain combines TRBV7-2 with TRBJ1-2; TRBD1 agrees at 9 bases. The CDR3 sequence is 14 residues long. Trimming at V came to 5 bases and at J to 6 bases, leaving 7 bases not matched to a gene. Germline-derived CDR1 and CDR2 are SGHTA and FQGNSA. This CDR3 reads CASSPDGTGNGYTF. The CDR3 DNA is TGTGCCAGCAGCCCTGATGGGACAGGGAATGGCTACACCTTC.

This clone was found once. CDR3 loop: CASSKANRKSTGFGNTIYF. CDR3 coding DNA: TGTGCCAGCAGCAAAGCCAACCGCAAATCAACAGGGTTTGGAAACACCATATATTTT. J is TRBJ1-3 and V is TRBV21-1; the table's D call TRBD1 went unverified against the DNA. TRBV21-1 is tagged as a pseudogene. The CDR3 covers 19 residues.

The CDR3 DNA reads TGTGCCAGCAGACCGGGACAGCCAGTGGGGGTATACTTC. Its translation is CASRPGQPVGVYF. The rearrangement joins TRBV6-5 to TRBJ2-7, with 7 bases that match TRBD1. The V gene end was trimmed by 6 bases and the J gene end by 13 bases; junction bases not matched to a gene: 15. Germline V CDR1 and CDR2: MNHEY, SVGAGI. The CDR3 length is 13 residues.

The chain links TRBV6-6 to TRBJ2-7; 8 nucleotides match TRBD1. The V segment lost 4 bases and the J segment 6 bases; nucleotides outside the gene matches: 8. The CDR3 is made up of 14 amino acids. Germline lookup yields CDR1 MNHNY and CDR2 SVGAGI (reference sequence). Here the CDR3 reads CASSSRTGTLEQYF. The CDR3 DNA sequence: TGTGCCAGCAGTTCCCGGACAGGGACGCTCGAGCAGTACTTC.

The J gene is TRBJ1-1, the V gene TRBV18; D possibly corresponds to TRBD1 (5 bases). The CDR3 extends over 13 amino acids. Per the germline V gene, CDR1 is KGHSH and CDR2 is LQKENI. V shed 8 bases and J shed 1 base, with 11 bases lying between them. The CDR3: CASATGQNTEAFF. CDR3 DNA sequence: TGTGCCAGCGCTACAGGACAGAACACTGAAGCTTTCTTT.

The chain employs TRBV29-1 and TRBJ2-1, with 11 bases matching TRBD2. CDR3 length: 15 amino acids. V was pared by 7 bases and J by 0 bases, with 5 bases of the junction left unmatched. CDR1 and CDR2 from the germline V gene are SQVTM and ANQGSEA. CDR3 in DNA: TGCAGCGCCGGGACTAGCGGCAGCTCCTACAATGAGCAGTTCTTC. Protein sequence: CSAGTSGSSYNEQFF.

The chain has TRBV19 and TRBJ2-7; D tentatively fits TRBD1 or TRBD2 (5 bases each). Per germline, CDR1 LNHDA and CDR2 SQIVND (reference sequence). This CDR3 has 15 residues. V was trimmed by 6 bases and J by 4 bases, leaving 19 bases between them. The CDR3 sequence: CASSLGDQSTYEQYF. CDR3 bases: TGTGCCAGTAGCCTGGGGGACCAATCAACTTACGAGCAGTACTTC.

The J gene is TRBJ2-1, the V gene TRBV5-4; TRBD2 agrees at 8 bases. The CDR3 contains 15 residues. Germline V gives CDR1 SGHNT, CDR2 YYREEE (reference sequence). With 2 bases clipped from V and 5 bases from J, the junction kept 6 bases outside the gene matches. CDR3 in amino acids: CASSFPGTRDNEQFF. CDR3 coding DNA: TGTGCCAGCAGCTTCCCCGGGACTAGGGACAATGAGCAGTTCTTC.

The chain couples TRBV2 to TRBJ1-5; unclear D gene. The V gene lost 7 bases and the J gene lost 5 bases, with 12 bases spanning the gap. The CDR3 consists of 13 residues. Germline V gene data show CDR1 as SNHLY and CDR2 as FYNNEI. The CDR3 protein is CASNRNQDQPQHF. The CDR3 DNA sequence: TGTGCCAGCAACCGGAACCAAGATCAGCCCCAGCATTTT.

V and J are TRBV4-3 and TRBJ1-5; D is undetermined. CDR1 LGHNA and CDR2 YSLEER come from the germline V gene. V was trimmed by 0 bases and J by 4 bases, leaving 4 bases between them. CDR3 length: 13 amino acids. The CDR3 coding sequence is TGCGCCAGCAGCCAAGAAAAAAATCAGCCCCAGCATTTT. It specifies CASSQEKNQPQHF.

The chain couples TRBV5-1 to TRBJ2-1; D call uncertain. Trimming pared 0 bases from V and 5 bases from J, leaving 9 bases between. Germline CDR1 is SGHRS and CDR2 is YFSETQ. The CDR3 runs 14 residues. As DNA, the CDR3 is TGCGCCAGCAGCTTGGTAGGCCCCCACAATGAGCAGTTCTTC. Residues: CASSLVGPHNEQFF.

The chain recombines TRBV5-1 with TRBJ2-3; 9 bases agree with TRBD2. V shed 4 bases and J 2 bases; nucleotides not matched to a gene: 5. Germline V gene data show CDR1 as SGHRS and CDR2 as YFSETQ. The CDR3 contains 15 residues. The CDR3 DNA follows: TGCGCCAGCAGCCTAATAGCGGGGGACACAGATACGCAGTATTTT. This encodes CASSLIAGDTDTQYF.

This rearrangement joins TRBV12-5 to TRBJ2-2; possible D gene TRBD2, 7 bases. The CDR3 runs to 15 residues. Germline CDR1 and CDR2: LGHNT and FRNRAP. Trimming removed 7 bases from V and 6 bases from J, with 18 bases in between. This CDR3 is CASVAAGAWAGELFF. The CDR3 bases are TGTGCTAGTGTCGCGGCGGGGGCGTGGGCCGGGGAGCTGTTTTTT.

The chain has TRBV7-6 and TRBJ2-1, with TRBD2 identical over 10 bases. The germline gives CDR1 SGHVS, CDR2 FNYEAQ. V lost 1 base and J lost 9; bases outside the gene matches: 9. The CDR3 loop spans 16 amino acids. The CDR3 coding sequence is TGTGCCAGCAGCTTAGTTCAGGCTAGCGGGAGTGGTGAGCAGTTCTTC. It translates to CASSLVQASGSGEQFF.

CDR3 DNA: TGTGCCAGCAGCTTCGCCCGGACTAGCCTCGAGACCCAGTACTTC. Translated: CASSFARTSLETQYF. The chain employs TRBV11-2 and TRBJ2-5; 8 bases align to TRBD2. Trimming cost V 3 bases and J 5 bases; bases outside gene matches: 8. The germline V gene encodes CDR1 SGHAT and CDR2 FQNNGV. The CDR3 consists of 15 residues.

J is TRBJ1-1 and V is TRBV6-5; a possible D gene is TRBD1 (5 bases). This CDR3 is 15 amino acids long. Trimming left V 0 bases short and J 6 bases short, with 14 bases between. Germline values: CDR1 MNHEY, CDR2 SVGAGI. CDR3 protein: CASSYSPGRRSEAFF. In DNA form, the CDR3 reads TGTGCCAGCAGTTACTCACCGGGACGGAGATCTGAAGCTTTCTTT.

CDR3 in DNA: TGCGCCAGCAGCCAAGGACAGCCTAACTATGGCTACACCTTC. It translates to CASSQGQPNYGYTF. The chain carries TRBV4-1 and TRBJ1-2, with TRBD1 as a possible D gene (5 bases). Trimming stripped 1 base from V and 0 bases from J, with 6 bases between. Germline-derived CDR1 and CDR2 are MGHRA and YSYEKL. CDR3 length: 14 residues.

This clone was detected only a few times. As DNA, the CDR3 is TGTGCCAGCATCACGGGGAGGACTGAAGCTTTCTTT. It is translated as CASITGRTEAFF. The chain links TRBV11-3 to TRBJ1-1; D remains ambiguous. Trimming removed 7 bases at V and 5 bases at J, with 11 bases between. This CDR3 contains 12 residues. The germline V gene has CDR1 SGHNT and CDR2 YENEEA.

The chain joins TRBV7-2 to TRBJ2-4; no clear D gene. The CDR3 runs to 15 residues. The germline CDR1 and CDR2 sequences are SGHTA and FQGNSA. The V gene lost 4 bases and the J gene lost 0 bases, with 10 bases spanning the gap. The CDR3 here is CASSSVVLAKNIQYF. DNA of the CDR3: TGTGCCAGCAGCTCCGTTGTACTAGCCAAAAACATTCAGTACTTC.

As DNA, the CDR3 is TGTGCCAGCAGCTTAGACAGCAATGAGCAGTTCTTC. Translating gives CASSLDSNEQFF. The chain employs TRBV11-2 and TRBJ2-1, with unresolved D. The CDR3 extends over 12 amino acids. Germline assignment: CDR1 SGHAT and CDR2 FQNNGV. Trimming stripped 0 bases from V and 6 bases from J, with 3 bases between.